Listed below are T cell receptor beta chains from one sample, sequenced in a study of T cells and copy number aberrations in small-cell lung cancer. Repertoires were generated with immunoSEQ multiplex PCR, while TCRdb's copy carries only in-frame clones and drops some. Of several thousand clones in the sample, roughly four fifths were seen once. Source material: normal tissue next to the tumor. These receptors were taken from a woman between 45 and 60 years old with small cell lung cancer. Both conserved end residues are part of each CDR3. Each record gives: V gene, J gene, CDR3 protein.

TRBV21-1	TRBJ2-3	CASSRRTSGTDTQYF
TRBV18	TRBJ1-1	CASCEVMNTEAFF
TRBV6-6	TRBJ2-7	CASRGRDSHYEQYF
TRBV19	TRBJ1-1	CASSIGAARNTEAFF
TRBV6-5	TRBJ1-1	CASTSPGRGEAFF
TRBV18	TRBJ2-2	CASSLLGTSEGGELFF
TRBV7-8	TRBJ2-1	CASSLSAAGDGEQFF
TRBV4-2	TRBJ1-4	CASSHQIGGEKLFF
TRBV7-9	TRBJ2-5	CASSVWGGGETQYF
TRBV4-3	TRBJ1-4	CASSQQKTENEKLFF
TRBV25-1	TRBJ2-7	CAVQGGIYEQYF
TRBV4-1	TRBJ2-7	CASSQVATSGHKTYEQYF
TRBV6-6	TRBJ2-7	CASNEQGAGYEQYF
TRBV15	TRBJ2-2	CATSRVGDTGELFF
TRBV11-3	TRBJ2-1	CASSSDGGSYNEQFF
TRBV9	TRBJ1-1	CASSVSDRMNTEAFF
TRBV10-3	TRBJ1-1	CAISAGALNTEEAFF
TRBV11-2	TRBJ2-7	CASSWTGAEQYF
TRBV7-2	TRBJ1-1	CASSLLGIGTEAFF
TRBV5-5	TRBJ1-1	CASSLVVDTEAFF
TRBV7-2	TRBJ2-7	CASSRGGTGVDEQYF
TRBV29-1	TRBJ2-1	CSVSRRGVYNEQFF
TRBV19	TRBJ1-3	CASSHQGFGNTIYF
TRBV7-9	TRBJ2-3	CASSFFPQGLNTDTQYF
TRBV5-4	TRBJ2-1	CASSSLGLAGEAYNEQFF
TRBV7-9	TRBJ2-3	CASRIFAGAADTQYF
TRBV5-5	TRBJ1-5	CASSLFGGDSNQPQHF
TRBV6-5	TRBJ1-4	CASKDAGTGNEKLFF
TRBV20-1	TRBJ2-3	CSVAADTQYF
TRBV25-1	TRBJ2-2	CASSEGQGDTGELFF
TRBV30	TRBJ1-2	CAWVGQHNYGYTF
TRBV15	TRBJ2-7	CATSSSRGQGFEQYF
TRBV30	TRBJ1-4	CAWSLWTGGAGNEKLFF